Below are 9 T cell receptor beta chains sequenced from a single sample in a study of technical replicates of blood from a handful of donors. Profiling relied on immunoSEQ multiplex PCR, and the TCRdb table lists in-frame clones only, not all of them. The table has about 79,000 clones, 75% to 95% seen once. Input material: T cells isolated from PBMCs. These receptors all come from a human donor in good health. Some clones in this sample may be carry-over from other donors' samples.

This clone came up once. The chain employs TRBV7-9 and TRBJ2-3; tentatively, D is TRBD2 (7 bases). The ends were cut back, 5 bases at V and 4 bases at J, with 16 bases in the middle. This CDR3 region has 15 residues. Germline V lookup: CDR1 SEHNR, CDR2 FQNEAQ (reference sequence). The CDR3 region has the DNA TGTGCCAGCAGCGGGGGCGGGGGCCTCGCAGATACGCAGTATTTT. As protein: CASSGGGGLADTQYF.

On this clone itself: A read error may account for a junction end that differs from germline. The gene calls are TRBV30 and TRBJ1-1, with TRBD1 matching 7 bases. CDR3 size: 13 residues. Per the germline V gene, CDR1 is GTSNPN and CDR2 is SVGIG (reference sequence). The DNA for the CDR3 is TGTGCCTGGAGGGAGACAGGGAACCCTGAAGCTTTCTTT. Translating it yields CAWRETGNPEAFF.

The chain carries TRBV10-3 and TRBJ1-4; 7 nucleotides match TRBD1. This CDR3 region has 14 residues. With 2 bases clipped from V and 8 bases from J, the junction kept 5 bases outside the gene matches. Germline CDR1 and CDR2: ENHRY and SYGVKD. CDR3 sequence (DNA): TGTGCCATCAGTGAGAGACAGGGACAGGAAAAACTGTTTTTT. Protein: CAISERQGQEKLFF.

The chain employs TRBV7-3 and TRBJ2-1, with a weak D call TRBD2 (6 bases). V lost 2 bases to trimming and J lost 3 bases, with 14 bases between them. There are 16 residues in the CDR3. The germline gives CDR1 SGHTA, CDR2 FQGTGA. DNA for the CDR3: TGTGCCAGCAGCTTAGGGACTCCAATTAACTACAATGAGCAGTTCTTC. Its translation: CASSLGTPINYNEQFF.

V gene TRBV6-5 combines with J gene TRBJ1-2; 7 bases are shared with TRBD1. The CDR3 is 14 amino acids. CDR1 is MNHEY and CDR2 is SVGAGI in the germline V gene. V lost 7 bases and J lost 4; bases outside the gene matches: 9. CDR3 sequence: CASKATGISYGYTF. CDR3 nucleotides: TGTGCCAGCAAAGCGACAGGGATTAGCTATGGCTACACCTTC.

The rearrangement links TRBV2 to TRBJ2-5; D uncertain. Germline V gene lookup returns CDR1 SNHLY and CDR2 FYNNEI. The CDR3 sequence is 14 residues long. Trimming cost V 5 bases and J 5 bases, with 15 bases left between them. This CDR3 is CASSSTPPDETQYF. Here the CDR3 DNA reads TGTGCCAGCAGTTCTACTCCCCCCGATGAGACCCAGTACTTC.

This clone appeared once. The chain employs TRBV5-4 and TRBJ2-4; tentatively, D is TRBD1 (6 bases). Trimming shortened V by 4 bases and J by 8 bases, and 22 bases separated the two germline ends. In germline, CDR1 is SGHNT, CDR2 YYREEE (reference sequence). This CDR3 contains 16 residues. The CDR3 region is CASSPSGRGLGDIQYF. CDR3 in DNA: TGTGCCAGCAGCCCGAGTGGTAGGGGGTTGGGAGACATTCAGTACTTC.

The J gene is TRBJ2-3, the V gene TRBV5-4, with D possibly being TRBD1 (5 bases). The V end was cut by 2 bases, the J end by 1 base, with 5 bases between. The germline CDR1 and CDR2 sequences are SGHNT and YYREEE (reference sequence). The CDR3 is 13 residues long. CDR3 sequence (DNA): TGTGCCAGCAGCTTAGGGGGCACAGATACGCAGTATTTT. Residues: CASSLGGTDTQYF.

The chain links TRBV7-2 to TRBJ2-3; the D gene is possibly TRBD1 (6 bases). Trimming stripped 3 bases from V and 3 bases from J, with 16 bases between. The germline gives CDR1 SGHTA, CDR2 FQGNSA. The CDR3 extends over 16 amino acids. CDR3 sequence (DNA): TGTGCCAGCAGCTTGGAACGGAGAAGGGGGACAGATACGCAGTATTTT. Its protein is CASSLERRRGTDTQYF.